This T cell receptor (beta chain) came from a study of blood T cells in healthy people across ages. This CDR3 region has 16 residues. The V gene lost 1 base and the J gene lost 1 base, with 14 bases spanning the gap. CDR1 and CDR2 from the germline V gene are MNHEY and SVGAGI. Primers used in a second PCR of roughly 6 to 11 cycles were a sample-barcoded 5' primer and a J-beta primer mix. TCRdb reanalysed the 5' RACE reads using MiXCR and keeps one entry per CDR3 protein. This table holds some 1,000,000 distinct CDR3 sequences, about 25% found once. In this sample, this clonotype turned up a few times. The data also belong to a second study, concerning T cells of mothers and their children. That publication notes: Once extracted, all RNA went into cDNA synthesis at about 1.5 ug per 15 ul. Normalized overlap was always slightly, never significantly, higher in related than unrelated mother-child pairs.

The rearrangement uses TRBV6-5 and TRBJ2-7; perhaps D is TRBD1 or TRBD2 (5 bases each). The origin of this receptor is a girl aged 2 to 10 in good health. Sequenced: blood. CDR3 bases: TGTGCCAGCAGTTACTTATGGGACCCACGATCCTACGAGCAGTACTTC. It is translated as CASSYLWDPRSYEQYF.